These 16 T cell receptor beta chains originate from one sample sequenced in a study of regulatory T cells in long-lasting Graves disease. Time point: newly diagnosed GD, antithyroid drugs for less than 3 months. With RNA extracted from PBMCs as input, the TCR library was made. Arm-PCR of CDR3 regions and iRepertoire HTBI primers were used to build TCR beta libraries. Each CDR3 protein gets one entry after TCRdb re-called the multiplex PCR reads with MiXCR. The profile shows about 440,000 distinct CDR3 sequences, around 15% of them singletons. The sample also formed part of further work on T cells in Graves' hyperthyroidism and ophthalmopathy.

This sample comprised peripheral blood mononuclear cells (PBMCs), obtained at new diagnosis, from a patient treated with antithyroid drugs. These TCRs come from a woman younger than 30 with Graves disease.

This chain joins TRBV10-2 and TRBJ2-7; 10 bases match TRBD1. The CDR3 covers 14 residues. With V trimmed by 8 bases and J by 9 bases, 13 bases remained unmatched. Germline assignment: CDR1 WSHSY and CDR2 SAAADI. The CDR3 region has the DNA TGCGCCAGCGGTAATTCTTTCGGGACAGGGGTGCAGTACTTC. This codes for CASGNSFGTGVQYF.

This clonotype was found a few times. The V call is TRBV19, the J call TRBJ2-7; maybe TRBD2 (6 bases). This CDR3 comprises 17 residues. Trimming took 3 bases from V and 3 from J, leaving 21 bases between them. Germline lookup yields CDR1 LNHDA and CDR2 SQIVND (reference sequence). The CDR3 sequence: CASSINRQQAGNYEQYF. CDR3 in DNA: TGTGCCAGTAGTATTAATAGGCAGCAGGCGGGAAACTACGAGCAGTACTTC.

The V and J genes are TRBV5-1 and TRBJ2-2, with 7 bases identical to TRBD1. CDR1 and CDR2 (germline): SGHRS, YFSETQ. With V trimmed by 5 bases and J by 10 bases, 8 bases remained unmatched. The CDR3 runs to 13 residues. CDR3 nucleotide sequence: TGCGCCAGCAGACCTACAGGGGCCGAGGAGCTGTTTTTT. This translates into CASRPTGAEELFF.

At least ten counts were recorded for this clonotype. V gene TRBV12-3 or TRBV12-4 combines with J gene TRBJ2-5; D unresolved. Trimming stripped 4 bases from V and 5 bases from J, with 11 bases between. The CDR3 is made up of 13 amino acids. For the CDR3, the DNA is TGTGCCAGCAGTTACTCGCGTCGGGAGACCCAGTACTTC. Its protein product is CASSYSRRETQYF.

The table lists this clonotype with many counts. The chain carries TRBV27 and TRBJ2-7; unclear D gene. The germline V and J ends were trimmed by 2 bases and 3 bases, with 8 bases remaining between them. The germline gives CDR1 MNHEY, CDR2 SMNVEV (reference sequence). This CDR3 region has 13 residues. The CDR3 is CASSLGNFYEQYF. CDR3 bases: TGTGCCAGCAGTTTAGGGAACTTCTACGAGCAGTACTTC.

This clonotype was observed many times. J is TRBJ2-7 and V is TRBV28; D is possibly TRBD1 or TRBD2 (5 bases each). This CDR3 spans 14 amino acids. Trimming stripped 9 bases from V and 4 bases from J, with 19 bases between. Germline V gives CDR1 MDHEN, CDR2 SYDVKM. CDR3 coding DNA: TGTGCCAGTGAGGGGACCGCTATTCGGTACGAGCAGTACTTC. Its protein product is CASEGTAIRYEQYF.

This clonotype has more than one count but fewer than ten. The chain recombines TRBV12-3 or TRBV12-4 with TRBJ2-2; D uncertain. V was clipped by 3 bases and J by 7 bases, with 9 bases between them. This CDR3 has 13 amino acids. The CDR3 here is CASSFLERGELFF. DNA for the CDR3: TGTGCCAGCAGTTTTCTTGAACGCGGGGAGCTGTTTTTT.

This chain's CDR3 is CASSSTPGTSNEQFF. The CDR3 bases are TGTGCCAGCAGTTCTACCCCCGGGACTAGTAATGAGCAGTTCTTC. The chain is built from TRBV27 and TRBJ2-1, with TRBD2 identical over 8 bases. CDR1 is MNHEY, CDR2 SMNVEV, per germline (reference sequence). The CDR3 has 15 residues. V shed 4 bases, J shed 7 bases, and the junction held 9 bases outside the gene matches.

The CDR3 DNA reads TGTGCTAGTGGTTTGCTACGTCTAGCGGGACCCGGCTCTTTTGGGGAGCTGTTTTTT. Its protein is CASGLLRLAGPGSFGELFF. The chain has TRBV12-5 and TRBJ2-2; 9 nucleotides agree with TRBD2. From germline, CDR1 is LGHNT and CDR2 FRNRAP. The CDR3 runs 19 residues. V dropped 2 bases and J dropped 8; count of bases not matched to a gene: 18. Together with reference TRBV12-5 and TRBJ2-2, the CDR3 gives the full variable domain: DARVTQTPRHKVTEMGQEVTMRCQPILGHNTVFWYRQTMMQGLELLAYFRNRAPLDDSGMPKDRFSAEMPDATLATLKIQPSEPRDSAVYFCASGLLRLAGPGSFGELFFGEGSRLTVL.

This clonotype occurred a few times. The CDR3 DNA sequence: TGTGCCAGCAGCTTAGATTTAACACGGAATGAAAAACTGTTTTTT. Translated, it gives CASSLDLTRNEKLFF. This chain links TRBV11-2 with TRBJ1-4, with D hard to call. Germline V lookup: CDR1 SGHAT, CDR2 FQNNGV. The CDR3 totals 15 residues. The V end was cut by 0 bases, the J end by 5 bases, with 10 bases between.

This clonotype was observed at least ten times. The chain carries TRBV7-3 and TRBJ2-7, with D unclear. V was pared by 1 base and J by 3 bases, with 13 bases between. CDR1 SGHTA and CDR2 FQGTGA come from the germline V gene. The CDR3 loop spans 15 amino acids. The CDR3 nucleotides are TGTGCCAGCAGCTTAATTCGGCAGGCCAACTACGAGCAGTACTTC. Its protein product is CASSLIRQANYEQYF.

This clonotype was observed many times. This sequence joins TRBV7-9 and TRBJ2-5; D ambiguous. V lost 2 bases and J 5 bases, leaving 6 bases between the germline ends. Germline CDR1 SEHNR, CDR2 FQNEAQ (reference sequence). The CDR3 covers 12 residues. The CDR3 coding sequence is TGTGCCAGCAGCTTACGACGGGAGACCCAGTACTTC. Protein: CASSLRRETQYF.

This clonotype turned up a few times. The gene calls are TRBV20-1 and TRBJ1-1; 8 bases fit TRBD1. The CDR3 consists of 15 residues. Germline CDR1 reads DFQATT; CDR2 reads SNEGSKA (reference sequence). V lost 5 bases and J lost 3; bases outside the gene matches: 11. The CDR3 nucleotides are TGCAGTGCTCCATCGTACCCGGGACAGGACACTGAAGCTTTCTTT. Protein sequence: CSAPSYPGQDTEAFF.

This clonotype was seen ten or more times. The V call is TRBV18, the J call TRBJ2-3; D is unresolved. The CDR3 consists of 11 residues. Trimming stripped 3 bases from V and 6 bases from J, with 4 bases between. Germline CDR1 KGHSH, CDR2 LQKENI. DNA of the CDR3: TGTGCCAGCTCACCCGGGGATACGCAGTATTTT. Its translation is CASSPGDTQYF.

The chain uses TRBV5-5 and TRBJ2-5, with D perhaps matching TRBD2 (6 bases). The V and J ends lost 2 bases and 2 bases respectively, with 13 bases between them. In germline, CDR1 is SGHKS, CDR2 YYEKEE (reference sequence). CDR3 length: 15 residues. The CDR3 is CASSFSVAEQETQYF. The CDR3 DNA sequence: TGTGCCAGCAGCTTTAGTGTAGCGGAACAAGAGACCCAGTACTTC.

The chain links TRBV18 to TRBJ2-5; TRBD2 aligns across 8 bases. The CDR3 has 13 amino acids. Germline CDR1 and CDR2: KGHSH and LQKENI. Unmatched junction bases numbered 2, after V lost 7 bases and J lost 1 base. CDR3 region: CASLAGLQETQYF. The CDR3 DNA sequence: TGTGCCAGCTTAGCGGGGCTCCAAGAGACCCAGTACTTC.